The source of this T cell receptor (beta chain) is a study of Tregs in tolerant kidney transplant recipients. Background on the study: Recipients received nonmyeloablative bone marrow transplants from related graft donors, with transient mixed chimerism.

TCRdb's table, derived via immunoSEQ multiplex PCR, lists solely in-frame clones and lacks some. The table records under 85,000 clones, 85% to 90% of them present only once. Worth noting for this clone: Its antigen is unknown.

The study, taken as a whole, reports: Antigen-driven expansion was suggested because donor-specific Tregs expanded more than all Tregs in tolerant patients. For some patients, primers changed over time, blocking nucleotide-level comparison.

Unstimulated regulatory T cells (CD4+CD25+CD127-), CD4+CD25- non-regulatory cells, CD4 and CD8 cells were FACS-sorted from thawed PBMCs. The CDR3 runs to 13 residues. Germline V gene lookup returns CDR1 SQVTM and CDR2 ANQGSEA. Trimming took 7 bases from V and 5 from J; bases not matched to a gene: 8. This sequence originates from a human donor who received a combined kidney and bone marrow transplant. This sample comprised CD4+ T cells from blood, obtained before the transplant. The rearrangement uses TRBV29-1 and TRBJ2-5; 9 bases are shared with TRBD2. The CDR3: CSGLTSGGETQYF. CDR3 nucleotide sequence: TGCAGCGGTCTGACTAGCGGTGGGGAGACCCAGTACTTC. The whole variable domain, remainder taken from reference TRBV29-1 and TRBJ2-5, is SAVISQKPSRDICQRGTSLTIQCQVDSQVTMMFWYRQQPGQSLTLIATANQGSEATYESGFVIDKFPISRPNLTFSTLTVSNMSPEDSSIYLCSGLTSGGETQYFGPGTRLLVL.